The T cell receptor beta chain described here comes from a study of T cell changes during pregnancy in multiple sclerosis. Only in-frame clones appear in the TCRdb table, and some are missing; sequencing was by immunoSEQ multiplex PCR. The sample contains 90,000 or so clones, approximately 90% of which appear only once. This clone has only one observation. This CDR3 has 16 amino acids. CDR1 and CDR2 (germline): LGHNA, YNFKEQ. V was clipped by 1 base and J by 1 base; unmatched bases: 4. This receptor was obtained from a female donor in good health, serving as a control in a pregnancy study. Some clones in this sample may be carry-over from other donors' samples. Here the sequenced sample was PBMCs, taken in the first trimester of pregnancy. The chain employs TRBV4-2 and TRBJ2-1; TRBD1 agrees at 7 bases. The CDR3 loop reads CASSQVQGQSYNEQFF. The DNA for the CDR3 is TGTGCCAGCAGCCAAGTCCAGGGACAGTCCTACAATGAGCAGTTCTTC.